This T cell receptor beta chain was retrieved from a study of immune evolution from preneoplasia to lung adenocarcinoma. After pathologic assessment, macro-dissection selected premalignant or tumor cells for extraction. The study, taken as a whole, reports: Highest clonality occurred in KRAS-mutant, not EGFR-mutant or double wild-type, nodules. Clonality was highest in normal lung, lower in later-stage lesions apparently.

CDR1 is GTSNPN, CDR2 SVGIG, per germline (reference sequence). The ends were cut back, 8 bases at V and 4 bases at J, with 14 bases in the middle. CDR3 size: 12 residues. Produced via immunoSEQ multiplex PCR; TCRdb's table is partial and in-frame only. The sample carries roughly 35,000 clones, around 74% recorded once. On this clone itself: Its specificity is not known.

The sequence came from a person in their sixties with lung adenocarcinoma. The chain is built from TRBV30 and TRBJ1-1, with D unresolved. Source material: FFPE invasive lung adenocarcinoma tissue. In nucleotides, the CDR3 is TGTGCCGGAACTTCGGTGGGCACTGAAGCTTTCTTT. Protein sequence: CAGTSVGTEAFF.